The clone carrying this T cell receptor (beta chain) was counted ten times or more. Its antigen is unknown. These data originate in a study of T cells in Graves' hyperthyroidism and ophthalmopathy. Study overall: Blood from the periphery was taken at initial diagnosis, before any treatment.

The V end was cut by 4 bases, the J end by 5 bases, with 19 bases between. The CDR3 is made up of 15 amino acids. From germline, CDR1 is SGHRS and CDR2 YFSETQ. The study's findings and limits: Most clonotypes that expanded in the thyroid above 0.001 also showed up in blood.

Amplification of TCR beta CDR3 regions used RNA as the template. The HTBI set primed first-round TCR CDR3 RT-PCR. TCRdb reprocessed the multiplex PCR reads with MiXCR, giving one entry per CDR3 protein. The table records roughly 560,000 distinct CDR3 sequences, about 15% of them present only once. From roughly 9.2 ml of fresh peripheral blood, PBMCs were isolated. The specimen sequenced was blood. This TCR derives from a woman in her thirties or forties with Graves' ophthalmopathy. The chain carries TRBV5-1 and TRBJ2-7; D gene unclear. For the CDR3, the DNA is TGCGCCAGCAGCAATGGGCCCAGCCACGGCGACGAGCAGTACTTC. As protein: CASSNGPSHGDEQYF.